The rows below give T cell receptor beta chains drawn from one sample of a study of immune cell composition in non-small cell lung cancer. Data came from immunoSEQ multiplex PCR; TCRdb stores just in-frame clones and leaves some out. The sample holds over 2,000 clones; 76% are singletons and the top ten take around 4.6%. The specimen sequenced was lung tumor tissue. Source of these receptors: a human donor with non-small cell lung cancer. Each CDR3 is given with its conserved first and last residue. Each record gives: D gene, J gene, clone size, V gene, CDR3 DNA, CDR3 protein. The D gene is left open where the match is weak. Clone size, where shown, is once, few, many, or a class for clones that have expanded.

TRBD1 | TRBJ1-1 | few | TRBV5-1 | TGCGCCAGCAGCCCCGGGACAGGGGGCACTGAAGCTTTCTTT | CASSPGTGGTEAFF
- | TRBJ2-2 | - | TRBV5-1 | TGCGCCAGCAGCTTGGATGGCCCCGGGGAGCTGTTTTTT | CASSLDGPGELFF
TRBD2 | TRBJ2-7 | - | TRBV2 | TGTGCCAGCAGTAAAACAACTAGCGGGGGGGCCTACGAGCAGTACTTC | CASSKTTSGGAYEQYF
TRBD1 | TRBJ1-6 | - | TRBV6-1 | TGTGCCAGCAGAGGAACCAGGACAGGGATTTCACCCCTCCACTTT | CASRGTRTGISPLHF
- | TRBJ1-2 | large | TRBV2 | TGTGCCAGCAGTGGGTATGGGGAGTCGGCTAACTATGGCTACACCTTC | CASSGYGESANYGYTF
- | TRBJ1-6 | - | TRBV7-2 | TGTGCCAGCAGCCCAGGGCGACAGTTACCCCTCCACTTT | CASSPGRQLPLHF
TRBD1 | TRBJ2-1 | - | TRBV5-1 | TGCGCCAGCAGCTCAACCTTGACAGGGGGTTCCTACAATGAGCAGTTCTTC | CASSSTLTGGSYNEQFF
- | TRBJ1-3 | once | TRBV18 | TGTGCCAGCTCGCCTTACGACAGTAGCTCTGGAAACACCATATATTTT | CASSPYDSSSGNTIYF
- | TRBJ2-5 | - | TRBV7-9 | TGTGCCAGCAGACTAGAAGAGACCCAGTACTTC | CASRLEETQYF
TRBD1 | TRBJ2-2 | once | TRBV12-5 | TGTGCTAGTGGGACGACAGGGCCTAACACCGGGGAGCTGTTTTTT | CASGTTGPNTGELFF
- | TRBJ2-5 | - | TRBV5-1 | TGCGCCAGCAGCTTGGGTTGGAGCGGACAAGAGACCCAGTACTTC | CASSLGWSGQETQYF
- | TRBJ2-3 | - | TRBV5-4 | TGTGCCAGCAGCCCTCCTGGGGGCCTCGATTGGGATACGCAGTATTTT | CASSPPGGLDWDTQYF
TRBD2 | TRBJ2-1 | - | TRBV2 | TGTGCCAGCAGTGGACTAGCGGATTACAATGAGCAGTTCTTC | CASSGLADYNEQFF
- | TRBJ2-7 | - | TRBV19 | TGTGCCAGTAGTATAGGAGGCTACGAGCAGTACTTC | CASSIGGYEQYF
- | TRBJ2-3 | - | TRBV19 | TGTGCCAGTAGTATTATAGGCACAGATACGCAGTATTTT | CASSIIGTDTQYF
- | TRBJ1-5 | - | TRBV18 | TGTGCCAGCTCACCGGAGACGGGCAATCAGCCCCAGCATTTT | CASSPETGNQPQHF
TRBD1 | TRBJ2-6 | - | TRBV19 | TGTGCTAGTTCGGACAGGGGGCGCTGGGCTGGGGCCAACGTCCTGACTTTC | CASSDRGRWAGANVLTF
TRBD2 | TRBJ2-3 | once | TRBV7-2 | TGTGCCAGCAGCCCTGGGACTACACGACGAGATACGCAGTATTTT | CASSPGTTRRDTQYF
TRBD1 | TRBJ1-5 | few | TRBV2 | TGTGCCAGCAGCTCCGGACAGGGATCGCAGCCCCAGCATTTT | CASSSGQGSQPQHF
TRBD2 | TRBJ2-3 | - | TRBV5-1 | TGCGCCAGCAGCTACCGGGGGGGCGAGACAGATACGCAGTATTTT | CASSYRGGETDTQYF
- | TRBJ2-7 | - | TRBV5-1 | TGCGCCAGCAGCCCCCGGGGTAGGGCGAGCTCCTACGAGCAGTACTTC | CASSPRGRASSYEQYF
TRBD2 | TRBJ2-1 | - | TRBV5-4 | TGTGCCAGCAGCGCACCCGGGGCTAGCGGGGGCAATGAGCAGTTCTTC | CASSAPGASGGNEQFF
- | TRBJ2-5 | - | TRBV5-1 | TGCGCCAGCAGCCCCCCCCACGGGAGAGGAGAGACCCAGTACTTC | CASSPPHGRGETQYF
TRBD2 | TRBJ2-1 | - | TRBV6-6 | TGTGCCAGCAGGGGGGGGATTCGCTACTCCTACAATGAGCAGTTCTTC | CASRGGIRYSYNEQFF
TRBD1 | TRBJ2-7 | - | TRBV7-9 | TGTGCCAGCAGCTTGTGGGACAGTGCCTACGAGCAGTACTTC | CASSLWDSAYEQYF
- | TRBJ1-1 | - | TRBV7-9 | TGTGCCAGCAGCTTATCCGGTTCCAATAGGGGGAACACTGAAGCTTTCTTT | CASSLSGSNRGNTEAFF
TRBD1 | TRBJ2-3 | - | TRBV11-2 | TGTGCCAGCAGCCGATGGGACAGTAGCACAGATACGCAGTATTTT | CASSRWDSSTDTQYF
TRBD2 | TRBJ2-1 | - | TRBV4-1 | TGCGCCAGCAGCCTCCGTGGCGGCGGGAGCTACAATGAGCAGTTCTTC | CASSLRGGGSYNEQFF
- | TRBJ1-2 | once | TRBV7-2 | TGTGCCAGCAGCTTAAACAGGGTGAACTATGGCTACACCTTC | CASSLNRVNYGYTF
- | TRBJ1-5 | few | TRBV7-7 | TGTGCCAGCAGCTTTTTCGAGGAGCCCCAGCATTTT | CASSFFEEPQHF
TRBD2 | TRBJ2-3 | - | TRBV5-1 | TGCGCCAGCAGAATGGGGACTAGCGCCACAGATACGCAGTATTTT | CASRMGTSATDTQYF
- | TRBJ2-2 | - | TRBV11-2 | TGTGCCAGCAGCCCATTGGGGGGGGCCACGACCGGGGAGCTGTTTTTT | CASSPLGGATTGELFF
- | TRBJ2-1 | - | TRBV15 | TGTGCCACTTCGGCCCGGGACTACAATGAGCAGTTCTTC | CATSARDYNEQFF